This T cell receptor (beta chain) was sequenced for a study of identifying expanded T cells in peripheral blood (dated by TCRdb to the late 2010s). For the wider study: Technical replicates were generated by sequencing separate aliquots of the same genomic DNA pool, and four replicates were compared pairwise. Study-wide conclusions, independent of this receptor: Across all healthy-donor time intervals, the beta-binomial model significantly lowered both the number of clones called differentially abundant and the false-positive rate. For all healthy donors, the variance in clone template counts between approximately two-week samples rose significantly as total template count increased. The binomial model flagged approximately 1.2 differentially abundant clones between technical replicates, compared with approximately 16 over two weeks and 19 to 20 over roughly 4 weeks. The authors expected biological variance in healthy repertoires might increase further over much longer intervals such as months to years.

During the collection period, no immune events, such as infections, were documented for the healthy donors. To calibrate time-dependent variance in a beta-binomial model of T-cell clone differential abundance, blood repertoires from healthy donors were used as a training cohort. There were ten or so healthy donors in the training cohort, of whom 3 were female and 7 were male. The donors were between roughly 25 and 65 years old, with an average age of about 47 years. Whole blood from each healthy donor was obtained from a commercial supplier and was collected at three time points around 15 days apart. For immunosequencing, genomic DNA was extracted from whole blood that had not been sorted. As to this clone: The antigen this receptor binds is unknown. The input lacks base qualities; no much larger clone sits a single base away.

The germline V gene provides CDR1 SGHAT and CDR2 FQNNGV. Trimmed from V: 3 bases; trimmed from J: 0 bases; junction bases lacking a gene match: 4. The CDR3 spans 15 residues, from the cysteine through the phenylalanine. Just the 45-base CDR3 DNA is kept, in frame starting at base 1. TCRbeta CDR3 regions were profiled with the immunoSEQ Assay using bias-controlled multiplex PCR amplification of genomic DNA. The published analysis was carried out like this. The absolute abundance of each unique TCRbeta CDR3 region was quantified after sequences were collapsed and filtered. Differential abundance was assessed using a binomial (Fisher-equivalent) model and a beta-binomial model in which time-dependent variance fitted from healthy donors was added. Clones with fewer than 5 combined templates were removed, and a clone was called differentially abundant if the clone's Benjamini-Hochberg FDR was below 0.01. In the beta-binomial model, variance was expressed as a function of the total template count across the two samples, in the form v = (b*log(k)+a)^2. Drawn from immuneACCESS, this table holds only the in-frame rearrangements with V and J called that TCRdb kept. Clones are partly lost; checked studies trace under half to an unresolved V gene and leave the rest unexplained. For V, J and clone size, that table is used; D and trimming come from the DNA. Present in this sample are more than 55,000 clones, over 75% of which were seen just once. Around 4.3% of the sample goes to the ten largest clones.

The specimen was blood. Recombination joined TRBV11-2 with TRBJ2-7, and TRBD1 aligns with 8 junction nucleotides. The clonotype was recovered from a person aged 18 to 70 in good health. CDR3 region: CASSFFTGGSYEQYF. The nucleotide sequence is given as TGTGCCAGCAGCTTTTTCACAGGGGGCTCCTACGAGCAGTACTTC.